The sequence of this T cell receptor beta chain was determined in a study of T cells in Graves' hyperthyroidism and ophthalmopathy (dated by TCRdb to the late 2010s). Turning to the overall study: Peripheral blood samples were taken at the time of initial diagnosis, prior to any treatment. Once sampling was done, hyperthyroidism patients were given methimazole at a starting dose of 30 mg daily, whereas ophthalmopathy patients were given high-dose intravenous methylprednisolone. Thyroid tissue and blood T-cell repertoires from more than 5 Graves' hyperthyroidism patients were also compared in the study. A discovery cohort of roughly 96 patients, roughly 40 with Graves' ophthalmopathy and over 55 with stable Graves' hyperthyroidism, was used to find distinguishing TCR V-J signatures. The 100 or so discovery patients were randomly split 7:3 into training and test sets. According to the paper, TCR Vbeta CDR3 sequencing was carried out on roughly 130 peripheral blood samples, which came from fewer than 50 ophthalmopathy, under 80 hyperthyroidism and roughly 17 progressor patients. An independent validation cohort of under 20 hyperthyroidism patients and approximately 16 patients who later progressed to ophthalmopathy tested prospective prediction of ophthalmopathy. Overall results and qualifications from the work: Blood samples also contained most of the expanded thyroid clonotypes (frequency above 0.001), which suggests that blood repertoires may reflect thyroid immune responses. Sample size was not statistically predetermined, and investigators were not blinded to group allocation. A model built on a 13 V-J signature distinguished ophthalmopathy from stable hyperthyroidism, reaching 87.88% sensitivity and approximately 83% specificity in cross-validation and 80%/75% in testing. In validation, progression to ophthalmopathy was predicted by the model with approximately 67% sensitivity and around 75% specificity, a median of about 6 months before onset.

TCR beta CDR3 regions were amplified from RNA transcripts. The first round of RT-PCR for the TCR CDR3 was performed with the HTBI primer set and the Qiagen OneStep RT-PCR kit. The libraries were constructed in a second round of multiplex PCR and then size-selected and purified. Libraries were sequenced paired-end with 100 bp reads on an Illumina HiSeq2000. Per the authors' processing: SOAPnuke was used to process the raw data, throwing out any read that contained adapters or uncalled bases, had a mean Phred below 15, or lacked an exact constant-primer or identifier match. High-quality paired reads were merged with COPE v1.2.5, and unique nucleotide sequences were defined as clonotypes. Clonotypes were aligned to IMGT TRBV, TRBD and TRBJ reference segments using MiTCR v1.1. The analysis included only V-J combinations with a frequency above 0.0001, which together covered around 99% of the repertoires. A TCS score was defined as the ratio of F50 (clonal expansion) to E x V (chaos), with BLOSUM62-based TCRdist applied between CDR3 peptides within each V-J. Welch's t-statistics and random forest reduced 500 to 650 V-J features to around 14, which were used in a naive Bayes classifier (R e1071). The similarity between thyroid and blood repertoires was quantified using the Morisita-Horn index. TCRdb took the public reads, trimmed them with fastp at Q25, ran MiXCR for clone calling and kept in-frame beta chains. Rows merge per CDR3 protein into single entries with the most common DNA and genes. The V and J calls come from TCRdb's annotation, not from the publication. This sample holds 750,000 to 900,000 distinct CDR3 sequences; around 38% were observed only once. The ten largest clonotypes hold more than 7% of the sample.

As for this clonotype: What this receptor recognizes is not known. No quality values exist for individual bases; no much larger clone is one base distant.

Stable Graves' hyperthyroidism was defined as the absence of progression to ophthalmopathy over 18 months of follow-up. Hyperthyroidism patients were newly diagnosed, had a disease duration of under 2 months, and were aged 18 to 65 years. Any patient with an uncontrolled infection, another autoimmune disease, pregnancy or lactation was excluded. Diagnoses were based on clinical symptoms, serum thyroxine and TRAb, thyroid ultrasound and orbital computed tomography. PBMCs were isolated from approximately 10 ml of fresh peripheral blood by Ficoll-Paque density gradient centrifugation. Total RNA was extracted with Trizol reagent, and quality was checked on an Agilent 2100 Bioanalyzer. Sequenced: blood. This TCR came from a man younger than 35 with Graves' hyperthyroidism.

The bases read TGTGCCAGCAGCCATTACGCCCCTGCGCCGAGCCGAGCTTTCTTT. Translation gives CASSHYAPAPSRAFF. The chain employs TRBV3-1 and TRBJ1-1, with no reliable assignment of the D segment. The CDR3 starts with the cysteine, ends with the phenylalanine, and has 15 residues. Only the CDR3 DNA is retained, 45 bases long and in frame from the first base. Deletion took 3 bases off V and 10 bases off J, with a span of 21 bases between the germline ends. From a lookup of the germline V gene (reference sequence), CDR1 and CDR2 are LGHDT and YNNKEL.